This TCR beta chain originates from a study of cytomegalovirus exposure and HLA in healthy donors. 60 Vbeta and 13 Jbeta primers were used in PCR. This table comes from immunoSEQ multiplex PCR, and its TCRdb copy is limited to in-frame clones, with some not included. The table includes about 160,000 clones, around 77% detected once. The CDR3 has 15 residues. The V gene's germline CDR1 is SGDLS and CDR2 YYNGEE. With 3 bases clipped from V and 4 bases from J, the junction kept 9 bases outside the gene matches. The sequence came from a man aged 45-65 years in good health and CMV-seropositive. The specimen was PBMCs. This chain joins TRBV9 and TRBJ1-2, with 7 bases lining up with TRBD1. Here the CDR3 reads CASSASGQKIYGYTF. The CDR3 region has the DNA TGTGCCAGCAGCGCCTCGGGACAGAAAATCTATGGCTACACCTTC. The complete variable domain, with remaining parts taken from reference TRBV9 and TRBJ1-2, reads DSGVTQTPKHLITATGQRVTLRCSPRSGDLSVYWYQQSLDQGLQFLIQYYNGEERAKGNILERFSAQQFPDLHSELNLSSLELGDSALYFCASSASGQKIYGYTFGSGTRLTVV.